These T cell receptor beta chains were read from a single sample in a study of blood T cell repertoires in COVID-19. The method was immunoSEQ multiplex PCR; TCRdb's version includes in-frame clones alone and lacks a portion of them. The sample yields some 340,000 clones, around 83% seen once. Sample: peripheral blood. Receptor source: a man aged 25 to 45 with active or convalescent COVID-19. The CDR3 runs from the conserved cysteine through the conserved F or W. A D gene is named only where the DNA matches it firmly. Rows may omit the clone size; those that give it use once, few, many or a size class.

DNA: TGTGCCAGCAGCCTTCAGGGAAACTATGGCTACACCTTC
CDR3: CASSLQGNYGYTF
D: .
J: TRBJ1-2
V: TRBV7-9
size: .

DNA: TGTGCCGCCTGGACAGGCAACAATGAGCAGTTCTTC
CDR3: CAAWTGNNEQFF
D: TRBD1
J: TRBJ2-1
V: TRBV28
size: .

DNA: TGTGCCAGCAGCCCTGGCCCAGGGGGAGATACGCAGTATTTT
CDR3: CASSPGPGGDTQYF
D: TRBD1
J: TRBJ2-3
V: TRBV7-2
size: once

DNA: TGTGCCAGTAGTACAGAACCGCGACAGGCCACCTTCGCAACTAATGAAAAACTGTTTTTT
CDR3: CASSTEPRQATFATNEKLFF
D: .
J: TRBJ1-4
V: TRBV19
size: once

DNA: TGTGCCTGGAGTGTCGGCAGGGATACCTATGGCTACACCTTC
CDR3: CAWSVGRDTYGYTF
D: .
J: TRBJ1-2
V: TRBV30
size: .

DNA: TGTGCCAGCAGCTTAGCCGGGGTCCAAGAGACCCAGTACTTC
CDR3: CASSLAGVQETQYF
D: .
J: TRBJ2-5
V: TRBV7-9
size: .

DNA: TGCGCCAGCAGCCTAGGACAAAACTATGGCTACACCTTC
CDR3: CASSLGQNYGYTF
D: .
J: TRBJ1-2
V: TRBV5-1
size: .

DNA: TGTGCCAGCAGCCCCGGCGGGGCCAGACGGGATACGCAGTATTTT
CDR3: CASSPGGARRDTQYF
D: .
J: TRBJ2-3
V: TRBV7-2
size: .

DNA: TGCGCCAGCAGCTTTGGGGCTAGCGGGAGTAGGTACGAGCAGTACTTC
CDR3: CASSFGASGSRYEQYF
D: TRBD2
J: TRBJ2-7
V: TRBV5-1
size: .

DNA: TGTGCCAGCAGCTTAGGGAGTGGAAACACCATATATTTT
CDR3: CASSLGSGNTIYF
D: .
J: TRBJ1-3
V: TRBV7-7
size: .

DNA: TGTGCCAGCCTAGAACCTGGGGAGGGCTACGAGCAGTACTTC
CDR3: CASLEPGEGYEQYF
D: TRBD2
J: TRBJ2-7
V: TRBV2
size: .

DNA: TGTGCCAGCAGTTCCCGGACGGACTTCTATGGCTACACCTTC
CDR3: CASSSRTDFYGYTF
D: .
J: TRBJ1-2
V: TRBV7-9
size: .

DNA: TGTGCCACCAGCAGAGCCACGGTGAACACTGAAGCTTTCTTT
CDR3: CATSRATVNTEAFF
D: .
J: TRBJ1-1
V: TRBV15
size: .

DNA: TGTGCCTGTAGTATTGAGGACAGGGGCATCTACGAGCAGTACTTC
CDR3: CACSIEDRGIYEQYF
D: TRBD1
J: TRBJ2-7
V: TRBV19
size: once

DNA: TGTGCCAGCAGCCATAACAGGGAGAGGAAACTGTTTTTT
CDR3: CASSHNRERKLFF
D: .
J: TRBJ1-4
V: TRBV3-1/TRBV3-2
size: .

DNA: TGCGCCAGCAGCTTGGCCGGGGGGGGACAGCCCCAGCATTTT
CDR3: CASSLAGGGQPQHF
D: .
J: TRBJ1-5
V: TRBV5-1
size: .

DNA: TGCGCCAGCAGCTGGGGCGGGGGCGGCTACACCTTC
CDR3: CASSWGGGGYTF
D: .
J: TRBJ1-2
V: TRBV5-1
size: .

DNA: TGCGCCAGCAGCTTGGAACAGTTAAATACTGAAGCTTTCTTT
CDR3: CASSLEQLNTEAFF
D: .
J: TRBJ1-1
V: TRBV5-1
size: .

DNA: TGTGCCAGCAGTCAACAACTAGGGGAGCTGTTTTTT
CDR3: CASSQQLGELFF
D: .
J: TRBJ2-2
V: TRBV6-5
size: .

DNA: TGCGCCAGCAGCCAAGATAAGGGGTCCGGGGCCAACGTCCTGACTTTC
CDR3: CASSQDKGSGANVLTF
D: .
J: TRBJ2-6
V: TRBV4-3
size: .

DNA: TGTGCCAGCAGCGTATACAGGGACGGAAACACCATATATTTT
CDR3: CASSVYRDGNTIYF
D: .
J: TRBJ1-3
V: TRBV9
size: .

DNA: TGTGCCAGCAGCTTGGGAGCAGGGGGCGCTAACTATGGCTACACCTTC
CDR3: CASSLGAGGANYGYTF
D: TRBD1
J: TRBJ1-2
V: TRBV5-4
size: .

DNA: TGTGCCAGCAGCTCTTATAGCGGGGGTAGCACAGATACGCAGTATTTT
CDR3: CASSSYSGGSTDTQYF
D: TRBD2
J: TRBJ2-3
V: TRBV9
size: once

DNA: TGTGCCAGCACCCAAAACCGGGACAGGTTCAATGAGCAGTTCTTC
CDR3: CASTQNRDRFNEQFF
D: TRBD1
J: TRBJ2-1
V: TRBV27
size: .

DNA: TGCGCCAGCAGCCATGACGGGAGCTCCTACGAGCAGTACTTC
CDR3: CASSHDGSSYEQYF
D: .
J: TRBJ2-7
V: TRBV4-3
size: .

DNA: TGTGCCACCGCCTCCAAGGGAGACAATCAGCCCCAGCATTTT
CDR3: CATASKGDNQPQHF
D: .
J: TRBJ1-5
V: TRBV10-3
size: .

DNA: TGTGCCAGCAGCCTATTCGGGACAGGGTCGGCCAAAAACATTCAGTACTTC
CDR3: CASSLFGTGSAKNIQYF
D: TRBD1
J: TRBJ2-4
V: TRBV3-1/TRBV3-2
size: .

DNA: TGTGCCAGTTCTCAGGTCGAGGAGACCCAGTACTTC
CDR3: CASSQVEETQYF
D: .
J: TRBJ2-5
V: TRBV19
size: .

DNA: TGTGCCAGCAGCCAACTAGAGACCCAGTACTTC
CDR3: CASSQLETQYF
D: .
J: TRBJ2-5
V: TRBV25-1
size: .

DNA: TGTGCCAGCAGCTTAGTTTACAGGGGAAACACTGAAGCTTTCTTT
CDR3: CASSLVYRGNTEAFF
D: TRBD1
J: TRBJ1-1
V: TRBV7-2
size: .

DNA: TGTGCCACCAGTGATGCGGGACGGAGGCCCGGGGAGCTGTTTTTT
CDR3: CATSDAGRRPGELFF
D: .
J: TRBJ2-2
V: TRBV24-1
size: .

DNA: TGTGCCAGCTCACCCCCGGGTGAACCCCAGCATTTT
CDR3: CASSPPGEPQHF
D: .
J: TRBJ1-5
V: TRBV18
size: .

DNA: TGTGCCAGCAGCTTATCCGGGGGATCCGAGCAGTACTTC
CDR3: CASSLSGGSEQYF
D: .
J: TRBJ2-7
V: TRBV7-7
size: .

DNA: TGTGCCTTTAAGCGGGGGGAATATAATTCACCCCTCCACTTT
CDR3: CAFKRGEYNSPLHF
D: .
J: TRBJ1-6
V: TRBV5-4
size: .

DNA: TGTGCCAGCAGTTATTTCGGACAGGAAAGGCAGTACTTC
CDR3: CASSYFGQERQYF
D: TRBD1
J: TRBJ2-7
V: TRBV6-2/TRBV6-3
size: .

DNA: TGTGCCAGCACCGTAGGAGGGTCGTACACTGAAGCTTTCTTT
CDR3: CASTVGGSYTEAFF
D: .
J: TRBJ1-1
V: TRBV11-3
size: .

DNA: TGTGCCAGCAGCTTCGGGACAGGGCAGGGGTGGGGCTACACCTTC
CDR3: CASSFGTGQGWGYTF
D: TRBD1
J: TRBJ1-2
V: TRBV7-2
size: .

DNA: TGTGCCTGTCCGCGAGGATTCTCCTTCAATTCACCCCTCCACTTT
CDR3: CACPRGFSFNSPLHF
D: .
J: TRBJ1-6
V: TRBV30
size: .

DNA: TGTGCCAGCACTCAGACAGGGTCACCTGAGCAGTTCTTC
CDR3: CASTQTGSPEQFF
D: TRBD1
J: TRBJ2-1
V: TRBV2
size: .

DNA: TGTGCCAGCAGCTTAGCACAGGGAACTGATACGCAGTATTTT
CDR3: CASSLAQGTDTQYF
D: .
J: TRBJ2-3
V: TRBV7-9
size: .

DNA: TGTGCCAGCAGCCAGGACAGCCTGGGAGGCTACACCTTC
CDR3: CASSQDSLGGYTF
D: .
J: TRBJ1-2
V: TRBV7-2
size: .

DNA: TGTGCCAGCAGCTCGGGGGGGAGGGAGATGTTTGAGCAGTTCTTC
CDR3: CASSSGGREMFEQFF
D: TRBD2
J: TRBJ2-1
V: TRBV6-2/TRBV6-3
size: .

DNA: TGTGCCAGCAGCTTCCGGACAGGGGGCGAACTAAGATCCTACGAGCAGTACTTC
CDR3: CASSFRTGGELRSYEQYF
D: TRBD1
J: TRBJ2-7
V: TRBV5-4
size: .

DNA: TGTGCCAGCAGTTTATCCCAGACTGGAAACACCATATATTTT
CDR3: CASSLSQTGNTIYF
D: .
J: TRBJ1-3
V: TRBV27
size: .

DNA: TGTGCCAGTATGGAGGGGGGGGCGGACACTGAAGCTTTCTTT
CDR3: CASMEGGADTEAFF
D: .
J: TRBJ1-1
V: TRBV19
size: few

DNA: TGTGCCAGCGGCTGGGGGCTAGCGGGTGATACGGAGCTGTTTTTT
CDR3: CASGWGLAGDTELFF
D: TRBD2
J: TRBJ2-2
V: TRBV28
size: .

DNA: TGTGCCAGCTACCAGGGGGCGAACACCGGGGAGCTGTTTTTT
CDR3: CASYQGANTGELFF
D: TRBD1
J: TRBJ2-2
V: TRBV18
size: .

DNA: TGTGCCAGCAGTTTATCGACTAGCGGGGGATTAGAGCAGTACTTC
CDR3: CASSLSTSGGLEQYF
D: TRBD2
J: TRBJ2-7
V: TRBV27
size: .

DNA: TGCGCCAGCAGCCAAGTGGGACTAACGATAGCCAAAAACATTCAGTACTTC
CDR3: CASSQVGLTIAKNIQYF
D: TRBD2
J: TRBJ2-4
V: TRBV4-3
size: .

DNA: TGTGCCAGCAGCTTAGCGGGACTAGCGGTGACAGATACGCAGTATTTT
CDR3: CASSLAGLAVTDTQYF
D: TRBD2
J: TRBJ2-3
V: TRBV7-2
size: few

DNA: TGCGCCAGCAGCCAAGATGATGGCCTAGCGGGGCGTAGCACAGATACGCAGTATTTT
CDR3: CASSQDDGLAGRSTDTQYF
D: TRBD2
J: TRBJ2-3
V: TRBV4-3
size: once

DNA: TGTGCCAGCAGCTTAGATATGACAGGGCCCTATGGCTACACCTTC
CDR3: CASSLDMTGPYGYTF
D: TRBD1
J: TRBJ1-2
V: TRBV11-2
size: .

DNA: TGTGCCAGCAGCTTAGAGGGGGCCGGTAATGAAAAACTGTTTTTT
CDR3: CASSLEGAGNEKLFF
D: .
J: TRBJ1-4
V: TRBV11-3
size: few

DNA: TGTGCCAGTGAGACAGGGGAGGGCACTGAAGCTTTCTTT
CDR3: CASETGEGTEAFF
D: TRBD1
J: TRBJ1-1
V: TRBV2
size: once

DNA: TGTGGCCTGCGAGGGATTGTGAATTCACCCCTCCACTTT
CDR3: CGLRGIVNSPLHF
D: .
J: TRBJ1-6
V: TRBV25-1
size: .

DNA: TGTGCCACCAGTGATCCAGGGACTGATTTACAAGAGACCCAGTACTTC
CDR3: CATSDPGTDLQETQYF
D: .
J: TRBJ2-5
V: TRBV24-1
size: .

DNA: TGCGCCAGCAGCCCGAGGAGTCACTATGGCTACACCTTC
CDR3: CASSPRSHYGYTF
D: .
J: TRBJ1-2
V: TRBV5-1
size: .

DNA: TGTGCCAGCAGCGATGGACATAATGATAATTCACCCCTCCACTTT
CDR3: CASSDGHNDNSPLHF
D: .
J: TRBJ1-6
V: TRBV9
size: few

DNA: TGTGCCAGCTCAACAGATTTAAGGACCGGGGAGCTGTTTTTT
CDR3: CASSTDLRTGELFF
D: .
J: TRBJ2-2
V: TRBV18
size: .

DNA: TGTGCCACCAAGTTTGGACAGGCGGATGAGACCCAGTACTTC
CDR3: CATKFGQADETQYF
D: TRBD1
J: TRBJ2-5
V: TRBV19
size: once